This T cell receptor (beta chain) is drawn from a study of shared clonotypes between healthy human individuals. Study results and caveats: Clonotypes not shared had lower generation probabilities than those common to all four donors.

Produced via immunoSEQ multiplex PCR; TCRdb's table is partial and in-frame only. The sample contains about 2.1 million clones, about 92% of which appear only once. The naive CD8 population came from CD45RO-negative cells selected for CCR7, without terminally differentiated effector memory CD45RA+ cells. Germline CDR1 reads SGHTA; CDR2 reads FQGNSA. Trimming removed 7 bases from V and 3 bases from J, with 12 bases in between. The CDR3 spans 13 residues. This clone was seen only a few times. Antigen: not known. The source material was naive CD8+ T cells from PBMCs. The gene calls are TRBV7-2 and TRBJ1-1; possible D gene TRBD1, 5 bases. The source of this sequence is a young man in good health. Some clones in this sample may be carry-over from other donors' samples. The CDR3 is CASNPGTHTEAFF. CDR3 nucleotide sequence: TGTGCCAGCAATCCAGGGACCCACACTGAAGCTTTCTTT. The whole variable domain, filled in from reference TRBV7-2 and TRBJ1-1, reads GAGVSQSPSNKVTEKGKDVELRCDPISGHTALYWYRQSLGQGLEFLIYFQGNSAPDKSGLPSDRFSAERTGGSVSTLTIQRTQQEDSAVYLCASNPGTHTEAFFGQGTRLTVV.